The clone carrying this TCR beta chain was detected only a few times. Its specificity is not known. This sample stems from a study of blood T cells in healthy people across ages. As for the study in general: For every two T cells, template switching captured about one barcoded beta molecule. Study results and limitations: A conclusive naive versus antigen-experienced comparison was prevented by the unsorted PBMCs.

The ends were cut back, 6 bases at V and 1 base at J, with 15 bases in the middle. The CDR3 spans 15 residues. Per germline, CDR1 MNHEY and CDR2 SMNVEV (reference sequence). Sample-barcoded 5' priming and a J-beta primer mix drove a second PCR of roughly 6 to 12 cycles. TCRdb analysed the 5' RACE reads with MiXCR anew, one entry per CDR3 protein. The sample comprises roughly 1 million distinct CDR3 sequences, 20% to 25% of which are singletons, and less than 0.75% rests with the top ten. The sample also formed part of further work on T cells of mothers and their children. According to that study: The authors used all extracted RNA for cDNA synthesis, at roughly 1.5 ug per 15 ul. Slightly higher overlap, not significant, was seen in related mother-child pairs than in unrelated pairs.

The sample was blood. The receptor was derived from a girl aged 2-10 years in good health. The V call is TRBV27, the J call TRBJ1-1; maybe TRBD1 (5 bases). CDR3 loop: CASRGVGLGNTEAFF. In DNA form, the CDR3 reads TGTGCCAGCAGGGGGGTTGGGTTGGGGAACACTGAAGCTTTCTTT.